Sequencing of this T cell receptor (beta chain) was carried out in a study of synovial regulatory T cells in juvenile arthritis. Findings of the study overall: iaTreg TCR repertoires were largely private across patients and partially overlapped synovial Teff and blood CPL.

On this clone: What it binds is unknown.

The CDR3 contains 15 residues. No DNA was logged. Germline CDR1 SGHNT, CDR2 YYREEE (reference sequence). Eleven-patient cohort: about 11 active juvenile idiopathic arthritis patients, 3 polyarticular, 8 oligoarticular. Profiling relied on immunoSEQ multiplex PCR, and the TCRdb table lists in-frame clones only, not all of them. Its table lists 6,800 or so clones. The TCR sequence derives from a donor younger than 30 with juvenile idiopathic arthritis. Material: Treg cells from blood. Subset specified: remaining (HLA-DR-negative) circulating blood Treg cells. The V gene is TRBV5-4, the J gene TRBJ2-1; TCRdb lists TRBD2, though no DNA is available to test this call. CDR3 protein: CASSFAGLQDNEQFF.